This TCR beta chain originates from a study of blood T cells in healthy people across ages. Study overall: There was about one barcoded beta molecule captured by template switching per two T cells.

The second PCR ran roughly 6 to 12 cycles with a sample-barcoded 5' primer and J-beta primers. TCRdb used MiXCR to reprocess the 5' RACE reads, holding one entry per CDR3 protein. The table has 2 million or so distinct CDR3 sequences, roughly 49% seen once. The germline V and J ends were trimmed by 1 base and 0 bases, with 10 bases remaining between them. This CDR3 region has 17 residues. Germline CDR1 is SGHAT and CDR2 is FQNNGV. Each donor gave ten milliliters of peripheral blood. Each sample provided at least 5.5 micrograms of extracted total RNA. The sample taken for sequencing was blood. V usage is TRBV11-2 and J usage is TRBJ2-6, with D uncertain. This clonotype was sampled from a woman in her thirties or forties in good health. CDR3 nucleotide sequence: TGTGCCAGCAGCTTAGTAACTGCCCTCTCTGGGGCCAACGTCCTGACTTTC. This gives the protein CASSLVTALSGANVLTF.